These 9 T cell receptor beta chains originate from one sample sequenced in a study of cytomegalovirus exposure and HLA in healthy donors. Vbeta (60) and Jbeta (13) primers were used in the PCR. The protocol was immunoSEQ multiplex PCR, while the TCRdb copy is restricted to in-frame clones and leaves out a portion. The top ten clones hold approximately 0.99% of a sample with some 150,000 clones, 79% of them seen once. Sequenced material: PBMCs. The receptors were gathered from a male donor in good health and CMV-seronegative.

This rearrangement joins TRBV4-3 to TRBJ2-5; the match to TRBD2 covers 10 bases. Looked up from germline, CDR1 is LGHNA and CDR2 is YSLEER. The CDR3 covers 15 residues. V was pared by 4 bases and J by 5 bases, with 7 bases of the junction left unmatched. The DNA of the CDR3 is TGCGCCAGCAGCCCCCGAGCGGGGGGGCTTGAGACCCAGTACTTC. Protein: CASSPRAGGLETQYF.

The V call is TRBV2, the J call TRBJ1-2; D not resolved. The CDR3 covers 13 residues. The V gene's germline CDR1 is SNHLY and CDR2 FYNNEI. The ends were cut back, 5 bases at V and 5 bases at J, with 12 bases in the middle. The CDR3 coding sequence is TGTGCCAGCAGTCCCCGGTATCTTTATGGCTACACCTTC. It specifies CASSPRYLYGYTF.

This clone showed up just a few times. The V call is TRBV2, the J call TRBJ1-1, with 7 positions matching TRBD1. The CDR3 is 15 residues long. Germline assignment: CDR1 SNHLY and CDR2 FYNNEI. Losses at the gene ends were 5 bases for V and 5 bases for J; bases not matched to a gene: 11. The CDR3 is CASSLTDRQGTEAFF. DNA of the CDR3: TGTGCCAGCAGTTTGACGGACAGACAGGGTACTGAAGCTTTCTTT.

This clone was counted between two and nine times. The chain uses TRBV6-5 and TRBJ1-5; no reliable D call. The CDR3 has 14 residues. Trimming cost V 2 bases and J 6 bases, with 11 bases left between them. CDR1 is MNHEY, CDR2 SVGAGI, per germline. This CDR3 is CASSYRPRGQPQHF. DNA of the CDR3: TGTGCCAGCAGTTACCGGCCTCGGGGTCAGCCCCAGCATTTT.

This chain joins TRBV4-3 and TRBJ1-5; D uncertain. This CDR3 has 18 residues. Germline V gives CDR1 LGHNA, CDR2 YSLEER. Trimming removed 0 bases from V and 0 bases from J, with 15 bases in between. In nucleotides, the CDR3 is TGCGCCAGCAGCCAAGATCCTGGGAGCCTCTATAGCAATCAGCCCCAGCATTTT. Amino acid sequence: CASSQDPGSLYSNQPQHF.

CDR3 DNA sequence: TGCGCCAGCAGCCAAGATCCCGGACAGGGAGGTCAGCCCCAGCATTTT. Its translation: CASSQDPGQGGQPQHF. The chain joins TRBV4-3 to TRBJ1-5; 8 bases map to TRBD1. Germline-derived CDR1 and CDR2 are LGHNA and YSLEER. The V segment lost 0 bases and the J segment 6 bases; nucleotides outside the gene matches: 7. This CDR3 has 16 amino acids.

This clone was seen more than once but under ten times. The J gene is TRBJ1-1, the V gene TRBV7-9, with D possibly matching TRBD1 (5 bases). From germline, CDR1 is SEHNR and CDR2 FQNEAQ (reference sequence). V lost 4 bases, J lost 4 bases, and 10 bases lay in between. CDR3 size: 13 residues. The CDR3 is CASSSRGGTEAFF. CDR3 nucleotides: TGTGCCAGCAGCTCCCGCGGGGGCACTGAAGCTTTCTTT.

The genes are TRBV7-2 and TRBJ1-1; D not resolved. The germline V gene has CDR1 SGHTA and CDR2 FQGNSA. CDR3 size: 13 residues. The V end lost 5 bases, the J end lost 0 bases, and 7 bases lay between the germline ends. The CDR3 DNA reads as TGTGCCAGCAGCCCGAGTTTGAACACTGAAGCTTTCTTT. It is translated as CASSPSLNTEAFF.

CDR3 loop: CASSLDRQGGGYTF. Written as DNA, the CDR3 is TGCGCCAGCAGCTTGGATCGGCAGGGCGGTGGCTACACCTTC. The chain is built from TRBV5-1 and TRBJ1-2, with D possibly TRBD1 on 5 matching bases. Germline CDR1 is SGHRS and CDR2 is YFSETQ. Trimming took 0 bases from V and 7 from J, leaving 13 bases between them. The CDR3 covers 14 residues.